This T cell receptor beta chain came from a study of cytomegalovirus exposure and HLA in healthy donors (dated by TCRdb to between 2016 and 2019). Background on the whole study: An earlier analysis of roughly 500 of the donors reported about 290 Gb of sequence data and some 100 million unique TCR beta sequences from about 179 million T cells. An early release covering approximately 600 HLA-typed donors comprised 250 to 350 gigabases of sequencing data and 65 million to 100 million unique TCR sequences. Among the roughly 370 genotyped donors, around 81% belonged to the genetic ancestry cluster associated with self-reported Caucasian donors. The study aimed to test whether signatures of past pathogen exposure could be identified by cataloging public T cell receptors. The study profiled the T cell repertoires of 550 to 700 subjects by immunosequencing and related them to cytomegalovirus serostatus. Along with the roughly 670-subject first cohort, a separate validation cohort of 120 different subjects was used. The study combined high-throughput TCR immunosequencing, statistical association of individual TCRs with disease status, and machine learning to predict cytomegalovirus infection status. A later analysis re-examined previously published TCR beta repertoires from roughly 720 donors and added high-resolution HLA genotyping to investigate patterns of TCR occurrence. Rather than drawing on any new phenotypic data, the later analysis identified candidate immune exposures from TCR beta sequences and the way those sequences occurred across donors. In an earlier analysis of more than 550 of the donors, high-throughput TCR beta sequencing was used to judge whether each TCR beta V gene segment behaved as functional or pseudogenic. Donor age, sex, ethnicity and CMV serostatus were collected together with the repertoire data. A later genetic analysis took genome-wide SNP genotypes for about three fifths of the 666 donors and used that subset as a discovery cohort. All discovery cohort repertoires had been generated on a single sequencing platform. Both class I and class II loci were covered by HLA typing, at four-digit resolution. Typing coverage varied by locus: 629-630 donors for A, B, C, DRB1 and DQB1; under 550 for DQA1; over 600 for DPA1; roughly 450 for DPB1. Several DR-DQ haplotypes were handled as single units for association and clustering because linkage in the cohort was strong. Across approximately 420 genotyped donors of the cohort, an average of about 240,000 unique TCR beta nucleotide sequences per donor were sequenced, and 15% to 20% of those sequences were non-productive. Results and caveats for the whole study, not just this receptor: Some IMGT-functional V segments, including TRBV6-2 and TRBV6-3, could not be told apart with the 87-base-pair reads, so those segments were excluded. Three of the identified cytomegalovirus-associated TCR beta chains were confirmed in vitro to be specific for cytomegalovirus antigens. The cohort was sequenced for TCR beta chains only, and without alpha or paired-chain data the features that could be detected were limited. Most TCR sequences were seen in very few donors, while some public TCRs were found in many individuals. In an earlier analysis of 587 of the donors, most TCR beta V segments were observed in productive rearrangements about 87% or about 30% of the time, broadly matching IMGT annotations. According to a later genetic analysis, donors in an Asian-associated ancestry cluster had fewer N-insertions in productive TCRs than the approximately 670-donor mean. In a later analysis, HLA-associated TCR beta chains showed more clonal expansion and lower generation probabilities than non-associated chains that were equally common. In the study, about 150 TCR beta chains were listed as associated with cytomegalovirus. A cluster of highly shared sequence variants was judged likely to be a technical artifact of the sequencing pipeline. V-gene and J-gene trimming of TCR beta chains was associated with a missense DCLRE1C variant in a later genetic analysis, and the association was replicated in an independent cohort. Linkage disequilibrium might explain the correlated functional status among segregating V segments, but an unknown experimental factor could not be ruled out. It was suggested by the authors that the approach could potentially be generalized to other disease states and immunological phenotypes. Assigning TCR associations to individual alleles was difficult when HLA alleles, especially DR and DQ, strongly co-occurred. The classifier was reported to diagnose cytomegalovirus status with high specificity and sensitivity in both the original and validation cohorts. A later analysis found that TCR association rates varied across HLA loci, with DRB1 alleles showing the most associated TCRs and HLA-C alleles the fewest. A further reported finding was that TCR beta sequences accurately predicted the HLA-A and HLA-B alleles for most subjects in the first cohort. Sequencing depth was assumed to be roughly uniform across donors in the presence/absence analyses, though that assumption may not hold. HLA typing was unavailable for some donors at each locus, so association tests used only the typed subset. The only immune exposure information available for the cohort was CMV serostatus. A later analysis reported that several top co-occurrence clusters appeared linked to parvovirus B19, influenza, CMV and Epstein-Barr virus. Because counts were too low, 15 or so rarely observed V segments, including chromosome 9 orphons, were excluded from the earlier analysis of 587 of the donors. At a false discovery rate of 0.05, a later analysis linked fewer than 20,000 TCR beta sequences to specific HLA alleles. In a later analysis, most CMV-associated TCR beta chains were found to appear HLA-restricted, with HLA associations seemingly driven largely by CMV exposure.

The library came from the immunoSEQ multiplex PCR assay. For the multiplex PCR, a mixture combining 60 forward primers for TCR Vbeta segments and 13 reverse primers for TCR Jbeta segments was used. Amplification of the CDR3 region of rearranged TCR beta genes was performed with a multiplex PCR assay on genomic DNA. On the Illumina HiSeq System, the amplified TCR beta libraries were sequenced as 87-base-pair reads. As for the original processing: Across the 500 to 750 repertoires, a later analysis counted 80 million or so unique TCR beta chains, some 11 million of which were shared by at least two donors. Raw reads were error-corrected and collapsed into unique sequences with a nearest-neighbor algorithm that merged closely related sequences to remove PCR and sequencing errors. Alignment of CDR3 sequences to IMGT reference sequences was used to assign V, D and J gene segments. For a sequence to be retained, at least a six-nucleotide match to both a V gene segment and a J gene segment was required. A rearrangement was called productive if the CDR3 had no stop codons and remained in frame with V and J, and every other rearrangement was called non-productive. CDR3 was defined by IMGT convention, running from the second conserved V-encoded cysteine to the conserved J-encoded phenylalanine. Sequences without an unambiguous match to a single V gene segment were excluded from the earlier analysis of 450 to 650 of the donors. An earlier analysis of some 610 of the donors called V segments functional above 56.7% productive rearrangements and segregating when the between-donor standard deviation exceeded 5%. A statistical classification framework was built for diagnosing cytomegalovirus status from the catalog of TCR beta chain sequences. V and J gene assignment, in a later analysis, came from comparing TCR nucleotide sequences with IMGT/GENE-DB human TR gene sequences. In a later analysis, CDR3 sequences and most-parsimonious VDJ recombination scenarios were assigned using the TCRdist pipeline. In a later analysis, each TCR beta chain was defined by its CDR3 amino acid sequence together with its V-gene family, and reads lacking a unique V-gene family were excluded. A later analysis removed over 500 highly shared, low-generation-probability nucleotide sequences to deal with suspected cross-contamination and a sequencing artifact. For each public chain, a later analysis derived a clonal expansion index from normalized ranks of inferred template counts within each repertoire. Generation probabilities in a later analysis came from a VDJ recombination model fitted to out-of-frame rearrangements, and those results were checked against IGoR. In a later analysis, hypergeometric tests were used to score TCR-TCR, TCR-HLA and TCR-CMV co-occurrence, with a repertoire-size bias correction applied to TCR pairs. False discovery rates were estimated in a later analysis by permuting HLA or CMV assignments 20 times. In a later analysis, co-occurring TCRs were grouped using DBSCAN, and TCRdist sequence similarity was added for clustering within HLA-allele-positive subsets. Co-occurrence clustering excluded repertoires with fewer than 30,000 or more than 120,000 public chains, plus five with anomalous nucleotide sharing. What TCRdb holds here is the immuneACCESS table cut down to in-frame rearrangements. Part of the clones is not present; checked against another copy, under half of the missing clones reflect an unresolved V gene, and the others are unexplained. V, J and clone size derive from that table, while D and trimming were established from the DNA sequence. In this sample the table shows under 150,000 clones, about four fifths of which occur a single time. The top ten constitute around 10% of the sample.

The junction carries 14 bases between V and J, which are trimmed by 2 bases and 5 bases respectively. As encoded in the germline V gene (reference sequence), CDR1 is SEHNR while CDR2 is FQNEAQ. The CDR3 spans 15 residues, from the cysteine through the phenylalanine. Only the CDR3 part of the read is kept: 45 bases, read in frame from the first base. On this clone itself: Its specific antigen is unknown. No base-level quality is on record; no much larger clone is a single base apart.

The cohort comprised approximately 700 healthy bone marrow donors. At the time of sampling, all cohort members were nominally healthy, though unrecorded immune exposures were likely present. The donor was CMV seropositive and belonged to the group of 250 to 350 seropositive cohort members. A peripheral blood sample was provided by each donor, and peripheral blood mononuclear cells were used for TCR beta sequencing. Genomic DNA extraction from the blood cell samples was performed with the Qiagen DNeasy Blood Extraction Kit. The receptor chain draws on TRBV7-9 and TRBJ2-3; TRBD1 might be the D gene, on 7 matching bases. The receptor comes from a male donor in good health and CMV-seropositive. Material: PBMCs. Here is the DNA: TGTGCCAGCAGCTTATCGGCAGGGGGAGGAGATACGCAGTATTTT. It encodes CASSLSAGGGDTQYF.